One sample yielded the 21 T cell receptor beta chains listed below, sequenced in a study of blood T cell repertoires in COVID-19. Some clones are missing from TCRdb's copy, which holds only in-frame ones; the method was immunoSEQ multiplex PCR. The profile shows around 150,000 clones, more than 75% of them singletons. Specimen: peripheral blood. The receptors come from a woman between 40 and 55 years old with acute or convalescent COVID-19.

V and J are TRBV24-1 and TRBJ2-2; no clear D. CDR3 length: 12 amino acids. Germline CDR1 KGHDR, CDR2 SFDVKD. V lost 0 bases, J lost 7 bases, and 2 bases lay in between. DNA of the CDR3: TGTGCCACCAGTGATTTGCTCGGGGAGCTGTTTTTT. Translating gives CATSDLLGELFF.

CDR3 sequence: CASSLTDSLEQYF. CDR3 sequence (DNA): TGTGCCAGCAGCTTAACCGACTCCCTGGAGCAGTACTTC. The chain employs TRBV7-8 and TRBJ2-7; D uncertain. CDR3 length: 13 residues. V shed 2 bases and J shed 7 bases, with 12 bases lying between them. Germline lookup yields CDR1 SGHVS and CDR2 FQNEAQ.

The chain uses TRBV20-1 and TRBJ2-7, with D unclear. The germline V gene has CDR1 DFQATT and CDR2 SNEGSKA (reference sequence). The CDR3 contains 11 residues. Trimming left V 5 bases short and J 6 bases short, with 11 bases between. The CDR3 protein is CSAATLVEQYF. CDR3 in DNA: TGCAGTGCTGCTACCCTAGTCGAGCAGTACTTC.

The V gene is TRBV28, the J gene TRBJ1-2; weak D call: TRBD1 (6 bases). The germline CDR1 and CDR2 sequences are MDHEN and SYDVKM. This CDR3 comprises 14 residues. V was pared by 5 bases and J by 2 bases, with 12 bases between. CDR3: CASSDAGANYGYTF. As DNA, the CDR3 is TGTGCCAGCAGTGACGCGGGGGCAAACTATGGCTACACCTTC.

This clone was seen once. The J gene is TRBJ2-1, the V gene TRBV27; TRBD2 matches 12 bases. The CDR3 contains 16 residues. Germline V gives CDR1 MNHEY, CDR2 SMNVEV (reference sequence). V dropped 5 bases and J dropped 8; count of bases not matched to a gene: 10. CDR3 in DNA: TGTGCCAGCAGTCCCCTAGCGGGGGGGATTGGTCATGAGCAGTTCTTC. Translation gives CASSPLAGGIGHEQFF.

The chain couples TRBV7-3 to TRBJ2-5; a weak D match, TRBD2 (5 bases). The V gene's germline CDR1 is SGHTA and CDR2 FQGTGA. The CDR3 spans 15 residues. Trimming took 1 base from V and 1 from J, leaving 10 bases between them. The CDR3 here is CASSLMGAAQETQYF. The CDR3 DNA sequence: TGTGCCAGCAGCTTAATGGGAGCGGCCCAAGAGACCCAGTACTTC.

The chain couples TRBV29-1 to TRBJ2-2, with a weak D call TRBD1 (6 bases). The V gene's germline CDR1 is SQVTM and CDR2 ANQGSEA. Trimming pared 6 bases from V and 2 bases from J, leaving 13 bases between. The CDR3 is 14 amino acids. The CDR3 loop reads CSVTRTVNTGELFF. CDR3 DNA: TGCAGCGTCACAAGGACAGTTAACACCGGGGAGCTGTTTTTT.

The V gene is TRBV6-5, the J gene TRBJ1-5, with D uncertain. The CDR3 contains 13 residues. With 8 bases removed from V and 3 bases from J, the gap between germline ends came to 11 bases. Germline loops: CDR1 MNHEY, CDR2 SVGAGI. CDR3 protein: CASSRAVNQPQHF. CDR3 sequence (DNA): TGTGCCAGCTCGCGGGCGGTCAATCAGCCCCAGCATTTT.

This chain links TRBV27 with TRBJ2-7; the D gene is possibly TRBD1 (5 bases). With 4 bases removed from V and 5 bases from J, the gap between germline ends came to 15 bases. This CDR3 is 14 amino acids long. The germline gives CDR1 MNHEY, CDR2 SMNVEV (reference sequence). CDR3 sequence reads: CASSSGIGVHEQYF. DNA of the CDR3: TGTGCCAGCAGTTCCGGTATAGGGGTCCACGAGCAGTACTTC.

In this sample, this clone turned up once. The chain couples TRBV11-2 to TRBJ2-5, with 7 bases matching TRBD1. Germline assignment: CDR1 SGHAT and CDR2 FQNNGV. V was clipped by 3 bases and J by 1 base; unmatched bases: 2. The CDR3 has 14 amino acids. Here the CDR3 reads CASSLTGPQETQYF. CDR3 sequence (DNA): TGTGCCAGCAGCTTGACAGGGCCCCAAGAGACCCAGTACTTC.

J is TRBJ2-1 and V is TRBV30, with TRBD2 matching over 9 bases. From germline, CDR1 is GTSNPN and CDR2 SVGIG (reference sequence). The CDR3 runs to 15 residues. The trim removed 4 bases at V and 1 base at J, leaving 5 bases unmatched. CDR3 residues: CAWNIAGESYNEQFF. In DNA form, the CDR3 reads TGTGCCTGGAATATAGCGGGAGAATCCTACAATGAGCAGTTCTTC. The full variable domain, completed using reference TRBV30 and TRBJ2-1, is SQTIHQWPATLVQPVGSPLSLECTVEGTSNPNLYWYRQAAGRGLQLLFYSVGIGQISSEVPQNLSASRPQDRQFILSSKKLLLSDSGFYLCAWNIAGESYNEQFFGPGTRLTVL.

As to this clone: Other DNA sequences in the sample encode the same CDR3. The chain combines TRBV29-1 with TRBJ2-5; 8 bases map to TRBD2. V gave up 3 bases and J gave up 6 bases; unmatched junction bases: 9. Germline V CDR1 and CDR2: SQVTM, ANQGSEA. The CDR3 is 14 residues long. In nucleotides, the CDR3 is TGCAGCGTTGACGGAGCGGGGGCTGGGAAGACCCAGTACTTC. Residues: CSVDGAGAGKTQYF.

This rearrangement joins TRBV27 to TRBJ2-1, with 8 bases lining up with TRBD2. The CDR3 is 17 amino acids. Germline assignment: CDR1 MNHEY and CDR2 SMNVEV (reference sequence). Trimming took 2 bases from V and 6 from J; bases not matched to a gene: 12. CDR3 DNA sequence: TGTGCCAGCAGTTTACTCACCGGGACTAGGGCAGGCAATGAGCAGTTCTTC. This gives the protein CASSLLTGTRAGNEQFF.

The chain recombines TRBV5-8 with TRBJ2-7, with D maybe TRBD2 (7 bases). This CDR3 region has 15 residues. Trimming took off 2 bases at V and 2 bases at J, with 14 bases between the two ends. The V gene's germline CDR1 is SGHTS and CDR2 YDEGEE. CDR3: CASSFRGARAYEQYF. The CDR3 DNA is TGTGCCAGCAGCTTTCGGGGGGCCCGGGCCTACGAGCAGTACTTC.

This clone showed up just a few times. The rearrangement uses TRBV7-2 and TRBJ2-7; the D gene is possibly TRBD1 (5 bases). Trimming pared 6 bases from V and 1 base from J, leaving 13 bases between. Germline CDR1 is SGHTA and CDR2 is FQGNSA. The CDR3 contains 14 residues. The CDR3 bases are TGTGCCAGCAGACCTACCAGGGATTCCTACGAGCAGTACTTC. Residues: CASRPTRDSYEQYF.

The V gene is TRBV12-3 or TRBV12-4, the J gene TRBJ2-2; unclear D gene. The V and J ends lost 5 bases and 3 bases respectively, with 7 bases between them. CDR3 size: 13 residues. The CDR3 DNA reads TGTGCCAGCAGTATTCCCTACACCGGGGAGCTGTTTTTT. Its protein product is CASSIPYTGELFF.

The chain carries TRBV19 and TRBJ1-3; 7 nucleotides line up with TRBD1. J gave up 4 bases and V 7 bases, and 7 bases lay outside the gene matches. The CDR3 totals 14 residues. Looked up from germline, CDR1 is LNHDA and CDR2 is SQIVND (reference sequence). DNA for the CDR3: TGTGCCAGTACCGTAGGGGGCGTCGGAAACACCATATATTTT. Amino acids: CASTVGGVGNTIYF.

The chain combines TRBV6-5 with TRBJ2-1; the match to TRBD1 covers 9 bases. V shed 4 bases, J shed 0 bases, and the junction held 1 base outside the gene matches. The germline V gene encodes CDR1 MNHEY and CDR2 SVGAGI. This CDR3 has 15 residues. CDR3 nucleotide sequence: TGTGCCAGCAGTTGGGACAGGGCCTCCTACAATGAGCAGTTCTTC. This gives the protein CASSWDRASYNEQFF.

The CDR3 loop is CASSQDQGTGSYEQYF. The CDR3 DNA reads as TGTGCCAGCAGCCAAGATCAGGGGACAGGGTCCTACGAGCAGTACTTC. J is TRBJ2-7 and V is TRBV4-2; 9 bases agree with TRBD1. Per germline, CDR1 LGHNA and CDR2 YNFKEQ. V trimming: 0 bases; J trimming: 1 base; junction bases outside the gene matches: 4. The CDR3 extends over 16 amino acids.

V gene TRBV18 combines with J gene TRBJ1-1, with 7 bases fitting TRBD1. Germline loops: CDR1 KGHSH, CDR2 LQKENI. Losses at the gene ends were 0 bases for V and 2 bases for J; bases not matched to a gene: 3. CDR3 length: 15 amino acids. The CDR3 DNA reads as TGTGCCAGCTCACCACCGGGACAGAGAAACACTGAAGCTTTCTTT. It encodes CASSPPGQRNTEAFF.

This clone occurred a few times. The chain couples TRBV27 to TRBJ2-7; 8 bases align to TRBD1. CDR3 length equals 13 residues. Trimming cost V 5 bases and J 3 bases; bases outside gene matches: 3. The germline V gene has CDR1 MNHEY and CDR2 SMNVEV (reference sequence). The CDR3 DNA reads TGTGCCAGCAGTCAGGGGGCCCGCTACGAGCAGTACTTC. It encodes CASSQGARYEQYF.